The 25 T cell receptor beta chains given below trace back to one sample, sequenced in a study of T-cell reconstitution after alpha-beta-depleted transplantation in children. Unique molecular identifiers were used in preparing the TCRbeta library. MiXCR, run by TCRdb on the PCR reads, gives a single entry per CDR3 protein. The sample yields about 460,000 distinct CDR3 sequences, 10% to 13% seen once. The specimen was PBMCs, collected before TCRalphabeta/CD19-depleted stem cell transplant. These receptors were taken from a child under 10 years old with inherited bone marrow failure, due to receive a stem cell transplant.

This clonotype has more than one count but fewer than ten. The chain joins TRBV4-2 to TRBJ2-1; 9 bases match TRBD2. The V segment lost 4 bases and the J segment 6 bases; nucleotides outside the gene matches: 13. Germline loops: CDR1 LGHNA, CDR2 YNFKEQ. The CDR3 totals 17 residues. CDR3 sequence: CASSPLTGLAWSNEQFF. CDR3 sequence (DNA): TGTGCCAGCAGCCCGCTGACGGGACTAGCATGGAGCAATGAGCAGTTCTTC.

This clonotype appeared many times. This chain joins TRBV13 and TRBJ1-5; TRBD1 is a possible D gene (5 bases). V lost 0 bases and J 2 bases, leaving 5 bases between the germline ends. This CDR3 is built from 14 residues. Per the germline V gene, CDR1 is PRHDT and CDR2 is FYEKMQ (reference sequence). The CDR3 region is CASSLGTGNQPQHF. CDR3 bases: TGTGCCAGCAGCTTAGGGACAGGCAATCAGCCCCAGCATTTT.

This clonotype came up many times. The chain has TRBV5-1 and TRBJ2-3; 9 nucleotides match TRBD1. In germline, CDR1 is SGHRS, CDR2 YFSETQ. This CDR3 has 18 residues. V dropped 3 bases and J dropped 4; count of bases not matched to a gene: 15. CDR3 bases: TGCGCCAGCAGCTATGAAACAACCGGGACAGGGATTTCAGATACGCAGTATTTT. Amino acids: CASSYETTGTGISDTQYF.

This clonotype was detected many times. The rearrangement links TRBV27 to TRBJ1-4, with 8 nucleotides matching TRBD1. The trim removed 0 bases at V and 6 bases at J, leaving 3 bases unmatched. The CDR3 spans 15 residues. From germline, CDR1 is MNHEY and CDR2 SMNVEV (reference sequence). In DNA form, the CDR3 reads TGTGCCAGCAGTTTATCGGGACAGGATGATGAAAAACTGTTTTTT. The encoded protein is CASSLSGQDDEKLFF.

This clonotype was recorded many times. V gene TRBV28 combines with J gene TRBJ2-5; unclear D gene. Per germline, CDR1 MDHEN and CDR2 SYDVKM. This CDR3 comprises 15 residues. The germline V and J ends were trimmed by 5 bases and 0 bases, with 13 bases remaining between them. CDR3 DNA: TGTGCCAGCAGTCTTGCCGCGGAATACCAAGAGACCCAGTACTTC. It codes for CASSLAAEYQETQYF.

This clonotype was seen many times. The chain combines TRBV6-2 or TRBV6-3 with TRBJ1-2; 9 nucleotides match TRBD1. Germline lookup yields CDR1 MNHEY and CDR2 SVGEGT. The V gene end was trimmed by 6 bases and the J gene end by 7 bases; junction bases not matched to a gene: 9. There are 14 residues in the CDR3. The CDR3 reads CASRRPGQGAGYTF. CDR3 coding DNA: TGTGCCAGCAGGCGTCCGGGACAGGGTGCTGGCTACACCTTC.

This clonotype was counted only a few times. The V call is TRBV7-9, the J call TRBJ2-2; TRBD2 matches at 7 bases. The CDR3 covers 15 residues. Germline assignment: CDR1 SEHNR and CDR2 FQNEAQ (reference sequence). V lost 5 bases and J lost 7; bases outside the gene matches: 10. CDR3 DNA: TGTGCCAGCAGCCGAGGTGGGACTACGGGCGGGGAGCTGTTTTTT. This gives the protein CASSRGGTTGGELFF. Combining the CDR3 with reference TRBV7-9 and TRBJ2-2 gives the whole variable domain DTGVSQNPRHKITKRGQNVTFRCDPISEHNRLYWYRQTLGQGPEFLTYFQNEAQLEKSRLLSDRFSAERPKGSFSTLEIQRTEQGDSAMYLCASSRGGTTGGELFFGEGSRLTVL.

In this sample, this clonotype turned up many times. The V call is TRBV5-1, the J call TRBJ2-5, with D uncertain. Per germline, CDR1 SGHRS and CDR2 YFSETQ. V was clipped by 0 bases and J by 4 bases, with 10 bases between them. The CDR3 spans 14 residues. CDR3 sequence reads: CASSLVTVGETQYF. The CDR3 coding sequence is TGCGCCAGCAGCTTGGTAACGGTGGGAGAGACCCAGTACTTC.

A few counts support this clonotype. The chain joins TRBV12-3 or TRBV12-4 to TRBJ2-5; 7 nucleotides line up with TRBD1. Germline trimming cut 2 bases from V and 4 bases from J; bases unmatched to any gene: 10. The CDR3 has 16 amino acids. The chain's CDR3 is CASSLRTGSQRETQYF. For the CDR3, the DNA is TGTGCCAGCAGTTTACGGACAGGTTCTCAGCGAGAGACCCAGTACTTC.

The rearrangement links TRBV11-2 to TRBJ1-1; D is undetermined. The V end was cut by 6 bases, the J end by 5 bases, with 13 bases between. The CDR3 length is 13 residues. From germline, CDR1 is SGHAT and CDR2 FQNNGV. As DNA, the CDR3 is TGTGCCAGCAGAAAAGGCCCGGGAACTGAAGCTTTCTTT. This sequence encodes CASRKGPGTEAFF.

As regards this clonotype: This may come from a read error, since a much larger clone is one base off. V usage is TRBV29-1 and J usage is TRBJ2-1, with D possibly matching TRBD2 (5 bases). CDR3 length: 14 residues. The germline V and J ends were trimmed by 1 base and 5 bases, with 12 bases remaining between them. The V gene's germline CDR1 is SQVTM and CDR2 ANQGSEA. CDR3 bases: TGCAGCGTTGAAGGGGCGGCAGCGGACAATGAGCAGTTCTTC. Translation: CSVEGAAADNEQFF.

Note on this clonotype: A much larger clone is a single base away; this may be a read error. The chain joins TRBV12-3 or TRBV12-4 to TRBJ2-3, with no clear D. The CDR3 covers 12 residues. CDR3: CASSQSEDTHYF. CDR3 DNA sequence: TGTGCCAGCAGCCAATCCGAGGATACGCACTATTTT.

This clonotype appeared many times. The chain combines TRBV2 with TRBJ1-5; D gene unclear. CDR3 length: 13 amino acids. Trimming removed 2 bases from V and 9 bases from J, with 11 bases in between. Germline CDR1 is SNHLY and CDR2 is FYNNEI. The CDR3 DNA sequence: TGTGCCAGCAGTGAATTCCTCTGGGGGCCCCAGCATTTT. Translated: CASSEFLWGPQHF. The full variable domain, with the rest looked up from reference TRBV2 and TRBJ1-5, is EPEVTQTPSHQVTQMGQEVILRCVPISNHLYFYWYRQILGQKVEFLVSFYNNEISEKSEIFDDQFSVERPDGSNFTLKIRSTKLEDSAMYFCASSEFLWGPQHFGDGTRLSIL.

This clonotype came up many times. This chain links TRBV27 with TRBJ2-7; a possible D gene is TRBD1 (6 bases). Germline V gene lookup returns CDR1 MNHEY and CDR2 SMNVEV (reference sequence). The CDR3 has 13 residues. Trimming left V 6 bases short and J 6 bases short, with 15 bases between. The CDR3 coding sequence is TGTGCCAGCAGCGTCCCAGGGGAACGCGAGCAGTACTTC. This encodes CASSVPGEREQYF.

Many counts were recorded for this clonotype. This chain joins TRBV6-2 or TRBV6-3 and TRBJ2-7; D unclear. Per germline, CDR1 MNHEY and CDR2 SVGEGT. This CDR3 has 12 amino acids. The V and J ends lost 2 bases and 4 bases respectively, with 6 bases between them. CDR3 nucleotides: TGTGCCAGCAGTTACAGGGCTTACGAGCAGTACTTC. It encodes CASSYRAYEQYF.

This clonotype was recorded at least ten times. The V gene is TRBV10-3, the J gene TRBJ2-3; D remains unclear. V lost 4 bases, J lost 4 bases, and 9 bases lay in between. CDR3 length: 13 amino acids. Per the germline V gene, CDR1 is ENHRY and CDR2 is SYGVKD. The CDR3 region has the DNA TGTGCCATCAGTGGACCTCCTTCAGATACGCAGTATTTT. This translates into CAISGPPSDTQYF.

This clonotype was counted at least ten times. The chain recombines TRBV27 with TRBJ1-3; weak D call: TRBD1 (5 bases). V shed 5 bases and J shed 3 bases, with 8 bases lying between them. The length of the CDR3 is 13 residues. CDR1 is MNHEY, CDR2 SMNVEV, per germline (reference sequence). As DNA, the CDR3 is TGTGCCAGCAGTAGGGGCTATGGAAACACCATATATTTT. This gives the protein CASSRGYGNTIYF.

This clonotype was seen ten or more times. This chain uses TRBV6-6 with TRBJ1-1; no clear D gene. CDR3 length: 10 residues. Germline assignment: CDR1 MNHNY and CDR2 SVGAGI (reference sequence). V was cut by 0 bases and J by 9 bases, with 2 bases left in between. CDR3 sequence: CASSYSQAFF. The CDR3 nucleotides are TGTGCCAGCAGTTACTCCCAAGCTTTCTTT.

V gene TRBV18 combines with J gene TRBJ2-2; 7 bases line up with TRBD1. With 4 bases clipped from V and 4 bases from J, the junction kept 12 bases outside the gene matches. The CDR3 consists of 17 residues. Germline V gene data show CDR1 as KGHSH and CDR2 as LQKENI. The CDR3 loop reads CASSQLPPGQFTGELFF. CDR3 in DNA: TGTGCCAGCTCACAGTTACCTCCGGGACAGTTCACCGGGGAGCTGTTTTTT.

This clonotype was seen at least ten times. The chain recombines TRBV19 with TRBJ1-2, with 10 nucleotides matching TRBD1. The germline V gene encodes CDR1 LNHDA and CDR2 SQIVND (reference sequence). J lost 0 bases, V lost 5 bases, and 9 bases had no gene match. The CDR3 is 17 amino acids. CDR3 DNA: TGTGCCAGTAGTCCACCGGGACAGGGGACCACTAACTATGGCTACACCTTC. It encodes CASSPPGQGTTNYGYTF.

A note on this clonotype: This may come from a read error, since a much larger clone is one base off. The chain uses TRBV4-1 and TRBJ2-7, with 9 bases lining up with TRBD2. From germline, CDR1 is MGHRA and CDR2 YSYEKL. The CDR3 is 14 residues long. The CDR3 region has the DNA TGCGCCAGCAGCCCCGGGACTAGCAAGGACGAGCTGTACTTC. Protein product: CASSPGTSKDELYF.

The rearrangement joins TRBV7-2 to TRBJ2-2; D not certain. The CDR3 contains 12 residues. The ends were cut back, 4 bases at V and 13 bases at J, with 13 bases in the middle. Germline values: CDR1 SGHTA, CDR2 FQGNSA. Here the CDR3 reads CASSSRGVGLFF. In nucleotides, the CDR3 is TGTGCCAGCAGCTCTCGTGGGGTGGGGCTGTTTTTT.

In this sample, this clonotype turned up a few times. This chain joins TRBV12-3 or TRBV12-4 and TRBJ2-1, with D perhaps matching TRBD2 (6 bases). The CDR3 spans 14 residues. Trimming removed 10 bases at V and 8 bases at J, with 21 bases between. The CDR3 DNA reads as TGTGCCACGACTTCGGGACTCCCCGTAGATGAGCAGTTCTTC. Its translation is CATTSGLPVDEQFF.

In this sample, this clonotype turned up many times. J is TRBJ2-1 and V is TRBV9; weak D call: TRBD2 (5 bases). The CDR3 loop spans 14 amino acids. Germline CDR1 reads SGDLS; CDR2 reads YYNGEE. Trimming removed 4 bases at V and 4 bases at J, with 12 bases between. Here the CDR3 DNA reads TGTGCCAGCAGCTCCGGACTGATATACAATGAGCAGTTCTTC. This translates into CASSSGLIYNEQFF.

This clonotype was seen a few times. J is TRBJ1-6 and V is TRBV20-1, with D possibly being TRBD1 (6 bases). V was pared by 3 bases and J by 7 bases, with 16 bases between. The CDR3 extends over 15 amino acids. The germline V gene encodes CDR1 DFQATT and CDR2 SNEGSKA (reference sequence). CDR3 loop: CSASTVGARNSPLHF. The CDR3 nucleotides are TGCAGTGCTAGCACGGTGGGGGCGCGCAATTCACCCCTCCACTTT.